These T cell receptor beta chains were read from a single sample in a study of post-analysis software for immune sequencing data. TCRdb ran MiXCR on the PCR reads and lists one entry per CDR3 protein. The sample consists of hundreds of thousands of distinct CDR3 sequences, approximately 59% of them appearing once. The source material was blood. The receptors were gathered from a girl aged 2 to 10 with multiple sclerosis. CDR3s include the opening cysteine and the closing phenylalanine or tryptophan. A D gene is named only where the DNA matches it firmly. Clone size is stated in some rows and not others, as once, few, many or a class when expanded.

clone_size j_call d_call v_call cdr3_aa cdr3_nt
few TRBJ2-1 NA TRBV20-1 CSARVRAPAYNEQFF TGCAGTGCTAGAGTTAGGGCTCCGGCCTACAATGAGCAGTTCTTC
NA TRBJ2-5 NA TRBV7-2 CASSSGVWQATQYF TGTGCCAGCAGCTCAGGGGTTTGGCAAGCGACCCAGTACTTC
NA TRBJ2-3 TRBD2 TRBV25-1 CASSELAPQRGADTQYF TGTGCCAGCAGTGAATTAGCCCCCCAGCGGGGGGCAGATACGCAGTATTTT
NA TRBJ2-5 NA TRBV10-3 CAISESKGGETQYF TGTGCCATCAGTGAGTCCAAAGGAGGAGAGACCCAGTACTTC
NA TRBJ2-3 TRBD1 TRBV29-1 CSVNRALFDRVLSTDTQYF TGCAGCGTCAATAGGGCCCTCTTCGACAGGGTTCTTTCCACAGATACGCAGTATTTT
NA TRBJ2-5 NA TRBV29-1 CSVHLALETQYF TGCAGCGTCCATTTGGCTTTGGAGACCCAGTACTTC
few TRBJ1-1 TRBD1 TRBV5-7 CASSWGQGCTEAFF TGTGCCAGCAGCTGGGGACAGGGGTGCACTGAAGCTTTCTTT
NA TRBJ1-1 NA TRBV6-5 CASRETAMNTEAFF TGTGCCAGCAGAGAGACAGCCATGAACACTGAAGCTTTCTTT
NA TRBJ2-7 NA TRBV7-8 CASSYGTYSYEQYF TGTGCCAGCAGCTATGGGACTTATTCCTACGAGCAGTACTTC
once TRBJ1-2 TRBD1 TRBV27 CASSLSAGQGAYGYTF TGTGCCAGCAGTTTATCCGCGGGACAGGGAGCCTATGGCTACACCTTC
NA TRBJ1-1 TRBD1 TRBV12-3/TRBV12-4 CASSPGTGTLLNTEAFF TGTGCCAGCAGCCCCGGGACAGGGACCCTATTGAACACTGAAGCTTTCTTT
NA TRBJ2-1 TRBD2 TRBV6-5 CASTTSAGAYNEQFF TGTGCCAGCACCACGTCAGCGGGAGCCTACAATGAGCAGTTCTTC
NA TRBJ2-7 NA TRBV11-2 CASRRTTSGEQYF TGTGCCAGCAGACGGACTACCTCGGGCGAGCAGTACTTC
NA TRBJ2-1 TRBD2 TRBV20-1 CSALTSGVNNEQFF TGCAGTGCCCTCACTAGCGGGGTAAACAATGAGCAGTTCTTC
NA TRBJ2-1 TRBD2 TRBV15 CATSRLAMYNEQFF TGTGCCACCAGCCGACTAGCGATGTACAATGAGCAGTTCTTC
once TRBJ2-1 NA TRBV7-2 CASSRRPAGGNEQFF TGTGCCAGCAGCAGGCGGCCGGCTGGAGGGAATGAGCAGTTCTTC
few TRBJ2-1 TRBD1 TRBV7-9 CASSLNRGHTMDEQFF TGTGCCAGCAGCCTCAACAGGGGACATACAATGGATGAGCAGTTCTTC
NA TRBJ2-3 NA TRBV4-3 CASSQDHSLSRGVIDTQYF TGCGCCAGCAGCCAAGATCACTCCCTTAGCAGGGGGGTAATAGATACGCAGTATTTT
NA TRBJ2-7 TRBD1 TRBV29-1 CSVKEAGQGLYEQYF TGCAGCGTTAAAGAGGCTGGACAGGGTCTTTACGAGCAGTACTTC
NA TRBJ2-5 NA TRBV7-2 CASTHGRGPQETQYF TGTGCCAGCACCCACGGGCGGGGCCCCCAAGAGACCCAGTACTTC
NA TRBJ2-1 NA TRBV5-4 CASSADTQSYNEQFF TGTGCCAGCAGCGCGGACACCCAGTCCTACAATGAGCAGTTCTTC
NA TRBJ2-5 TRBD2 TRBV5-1 CASSGLAGASSEQYF TGCGCCAGCAGCGGGCTAGCGGGAGCGTCGAGTGAGCAGTACTTC
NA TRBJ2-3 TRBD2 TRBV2 CASTLAGGRSDTQYF TGTGCCAGCACTCTAGCGGGGGGCCGTTCAGATACGCAGTATTTT
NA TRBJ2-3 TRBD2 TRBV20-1 CSASTFSGSSTDTQYF TGCAGTGCTAGTACATTTAGCGGGTCTAGCACAGATACGCAGTATTTT
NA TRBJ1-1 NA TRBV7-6 CASSQSDSNTEAFF TGTGCCAGCAGCCAATCTGACTCGAACACTGAAGCTTTCTTT
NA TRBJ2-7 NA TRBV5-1 CASSLTHSYEQYF TGCGCCAGCAGCTTGACTCACTCCTACGAGCAGTACTTC